This T cell receptor (beta chain) was sequenced during a study of CD8 T cells in Susac syndrome. Study-wide results and limits: The study recognized that the number of individuals in its TCR sequencing and HLA analysis was relatively small.

A quantity of about 0.45 to 1 ug RNA underwent reverse transcription using random hexamers. immunoSEQ multiplex PCR amplified TCR beta CDR3 across 54 Vbeta, 13 Jbeta. MiXCR, applied by TCRdb to the immunoSEQ multiplex PCR reads, yields one record per CDR3 protein. The top ten hold just over 0.13% of the sample, which has roughly 150,000 distinct CDR3 sequences, just over 90% seen once. With V trimmed by 3 bases and J by 6 bases, 5 bases remained unmatched. The CDR3 consists of 14 residues. CDR1 SGHNT and CDR2 YYREEE come from the germline V gene (reference sequence). As to this clonotype: The antigen is not known.

Blood CD8+ and CD4+ T cells underwent high-throughput TCR beta sequencing. Controls were healthy donors chosen to match patients in age and sex. V and J are TRBV5-4 and TRBJ1-2, with 10 bases fitting TRBD1. The specimen was CD4+ T cells from PBMCs. The origin of this receptor is a human donor in good health. In DNA, the CDR3 is TGTGCCAGCAGCTCGACAGGGGGCGAGGATGGCTACACCTTC. It codes for CASSSTGGEDGYTF. Using reference TRBV5-4 and TRBJ1-2 for the parts outside the CDR3, the full variable domain is ETGVTQSPTHLIKTRGQQVTLRCSSQSGHNTVSWYQQALGQGPQFIFQYYREEENGRGNFPPRFSGLQFPNYSSELNVNALELDDSALYLCASSSTGGEDGYTFGSGTRLTVV.